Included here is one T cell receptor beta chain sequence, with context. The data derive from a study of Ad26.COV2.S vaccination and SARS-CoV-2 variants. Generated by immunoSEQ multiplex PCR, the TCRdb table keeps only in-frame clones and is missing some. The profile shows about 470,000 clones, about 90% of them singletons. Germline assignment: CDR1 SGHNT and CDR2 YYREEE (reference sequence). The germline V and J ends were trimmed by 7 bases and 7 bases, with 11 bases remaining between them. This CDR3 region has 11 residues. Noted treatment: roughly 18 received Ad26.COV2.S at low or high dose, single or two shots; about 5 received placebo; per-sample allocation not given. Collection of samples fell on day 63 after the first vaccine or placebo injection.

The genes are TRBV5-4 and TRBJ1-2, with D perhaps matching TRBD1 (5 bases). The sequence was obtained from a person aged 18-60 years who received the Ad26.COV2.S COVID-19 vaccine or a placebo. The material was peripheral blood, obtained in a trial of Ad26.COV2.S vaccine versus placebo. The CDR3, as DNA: TGTGCCAGCGGACGGGACTCTGGCTACACCTTC. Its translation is CASGRDSGYTF.